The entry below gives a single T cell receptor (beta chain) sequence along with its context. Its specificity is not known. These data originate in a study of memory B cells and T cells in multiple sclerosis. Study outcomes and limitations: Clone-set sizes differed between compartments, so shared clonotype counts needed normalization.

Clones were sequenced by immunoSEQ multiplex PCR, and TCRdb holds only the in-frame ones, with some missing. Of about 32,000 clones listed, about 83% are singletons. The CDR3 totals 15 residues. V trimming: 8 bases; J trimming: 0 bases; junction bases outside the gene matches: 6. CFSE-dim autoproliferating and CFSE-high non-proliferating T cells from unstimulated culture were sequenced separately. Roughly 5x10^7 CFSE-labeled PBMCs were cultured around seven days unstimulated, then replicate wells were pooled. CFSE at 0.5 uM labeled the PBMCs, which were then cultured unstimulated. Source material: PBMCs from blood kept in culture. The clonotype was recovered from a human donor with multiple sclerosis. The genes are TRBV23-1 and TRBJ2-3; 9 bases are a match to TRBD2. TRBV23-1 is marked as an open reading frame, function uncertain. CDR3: CASCRLAESTDTQYF. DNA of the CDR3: TGCGCCAGCTGCCGACTAGCGGAGAGCACAGATACGCAGTATTTT.